This TCR beta chain was identified during a study of T-cell reconstitution after alpha-beta-depleted transplantation in children. Ten or more counts support this clonotype. Unique molecular identifiers were used in preparing the TCRbeta library. Each CDR3 protein is one row after TCRdb ran MiXCR on the PCR reads. The sample yields some 240,000 distinct CDR3 sequences, 7.5% to 10% seen once. Germline CDR1 reads DFQATT; CDR2 reads SNEGSKA (reference sequence). The CDR3 runs to 14 residues. The junction had 7 bases not matched to a gene; V was cut back by 5 bases and J by 1 base. The material was PBMCs from the stem cell graft donor, obtained from the stem cell graft. The TCR sequence derives from a human donor who donated a stem cell graft to a child with SCID. The rearrangement joins TRBV20-1 to TRBJ1-1, with TRBD1 matching 7 bases. This chain's CDR3 is CSAERQGSNTEAFF. The CDR3 DNA sequence: TGCAGTGCTGAGCGACAGGGTTCGAACACTGAAGCTTTCTTT.